The 5 T cell receptor beta chains reported below all come from one sample, sequenced in a study of blood T cells in healthy people across ages. The second PCR ran about 6 to 12 cycles with a sample-barcoded 5' primer and J-beta primers. TCRdb called the 5' RACE reads again in MiXCR, with one record for every CDR3 protein. This sample carries about 800,000 distinct CDR3 sequences, approximately 25% of them seen once, and the ten largest clones take 3% to 4.5%. These same data were also listed under a study on T cells of mothers and their children.

Sequenced: blood. Receptors were obtained from a boy under 18 in good health.

J is TRBJ1-2 and V is TRBV4-2; no definite D call. CDR3 size: 14 residues. The V gene's germline CDR1 is LGHNA and CDR2 YNFKEQ. V was trimmed by 2 bases and J by 2 bases, leaving 9 bases between them. In DNA form, the CDR3 reads TGTGCCAGCAGCCAAACGCCCTCAAACTATGGCTACACCTTC. Amino acids: CASSQTPSNYGYTF.

This clonotype has just one count. The CDR3 does not close with the conserved phenylalanine or tryptophan, likely indicating a read error. In nucleotides, the CDR3 is TGCAGTGCTCCCAAGATGACTAGCGGGAACCAAGAGACCCAGTACCTC. Translated: CSAPKMTSGNQETQYL. The chain couples TRBV20-1 to TRBJ2-5; 11 positions agree with TRBD2. Trimming took 5 bases from V and 0 from J; bases not matched to a gene: 8. This CDR3 has 16 residues. Germline lookup yields CDR1 DFQATT and CDR2 SNEGSKA (reference sequence).

On this clonotype: Mismatch with germline at one junction end may stem from a read error. CDR3: CASSSGDRGRSHEQYF. DNA of the CDR3: TGTGCCAGCAGTTCCGGGGACAGGGGGCGCTCCCACGAGCAGTACTTC. V is TRBV12-3 or TRBV12-4 and J is TRBJ2-7; 12 bases align to TRBD1. This CDR3 has 16 amino acids.

The V and J genes are TRBV5-1 and TRBJ2-2; D perhaps matches TRBD2 (5 bases). This CDR3 has 13 residues. V lost 3 bases and J 7 bases, leaving 10 bases between the germline ends. Germline-derived CDR1 and CDR2 are SGHRS and YFSETQ. The CDR3 region is CASSSPGGGELFF. As DNA, the CDR3 is TGCGCCAGCAGCTCACCAGGAGGCGGGGAGCTGTTTTTT.

This clonotype was detected a few times. Given a much more abundant clone one base away, this may be a read error. V gene TRBV5-1 combines with J gene TRBJ2-5, with TRBD1 matching 9 bases. The CDR3 extends over 16 amino acids. Germline-derived CDR1 and CDR2 are SGHRS and YFSETQ. The CDR3 bases are TGCGCCAACAGCTTGCAAGGACAGGGGTCTTGGGAGACCCAGTACTTC. Amino acid sequence: CANSLQGQGSWETQYF.